This is a list of T cell receptor beta chains from one sample in a study of regulatory T cells in long-lasting Graves disease. TCRdb itself ran the multiplex PCR reads through MiXCR, one entry per CDR3 protein. Of 450,000 or so distinct CDR3 sequences listed, roughly 23% were seen once; the top ten hold approximately 14%. Specimen: peripheral blood mononuclear cells (PBMCs), collected when the disease was refractory, from a patient treated with antithyroid drugs. The receptors derive from a female donor with Graves disease. Each CDR3 is given with its conserved first and last residue. D genes are given only for firm matches. Clone size, where shown, is once, few, many, or a class for clones that have expanded.

clone_size	d_call	v_call	j_call	cdr3_aa	cdr3_nt
few	NA	TRBV7-9	TRBJ2-7	CASSTGQLSSYEQYF	TGTGCCAGCAGCACTGGACAGCTGAGCTCCTACGAGCAGTACTTC
few	TRBD1	TRBV5-5	TRBJ2-2	CASSVQGVGELFF	TGTGCCAGCAGCGTACAGGGGGTGGGGGAGCTGTTTTTT
NA	NA	TRBV15	TRBJ1-1	CATSRAIGGNTEAFF	TGTGCCACCAGCAGAGCCATCGGGGGGAACACTGAAGCTTTCTTT
NA	NA	TRBV30	TRBJ1-1	CAWSGTTGTMNTEAFF	TGTGCCTGGAGCGGAACCACAGGGACCATGAACACTGAAGCTTTCTTT
many	TRBD2	TRBV6-2/TRBV6-3	TRBJ2-5	CASSPSGLAGEETQYF	TGTGCCAGCAGTCCCTCGGGACTAGCGGGAGAAGAGACCCAGTACTTC
many	TRBD2	TRBV6-5	TRBJ2-5	CASSYSLAGGRVSETQYF	TGTGCCAGCAGTTACTCCCTAGCGGGGGGGCGGGTCTCAGAGACCCAGTACTTC
many	NA	TRBV27	TRBJ1-1	CASSLKGTEAFF	TGTGCCAGCAGTTTAAAAGGGACTGAAGCTTTCTTT
NA	TRBD1	TRBV20-1	TRBJ1-1	CSARNGTGRNTEAFF	TGCAGTGCTAGAAACGGGACAGGGAGGAACACTGAAGCTTTCTTT
few	NA	TRBV19	TRBJ1-4	CASRAGGATNEKLFF	TGTGCCAGTAGGGCGGGCGGGGCAACTAATGAAAAACTGTTTTTT
NA	NA	TRBV19	TRBJ2-3	CASRGPALSTDTQYF	TGTGCCAGTAGGGGTCCGGCCCTGAGCACAGATACGCAGTATTTT
few	TRBD1	TRBV19	TRBJ1-4	CASRDRAAATNEKLFF	TGTGCCAGTAGGGACAGGGCGGCGGCAACTAATGAAAAACTGTTTTTT
NA	TRBD1	TRBV14	TRBJ1-5	CAPEAGGNSNQPQHF	TGTGCCCCCGAAGCAGGGGGGAATAGCAATCAGCCCCAGCATTTT
NA	NA	TRBV6-1	TRBJ2-3	CASSPLTSTDTQYF	TGTGCCAGCAGCCCGTTAACAAGCACAGATACGCAGTATTTT
many	NA	TRBV12-3/TRBV12-4	TRBJ2-5	CASSLLAGETQYF	TGTGCCAGCAGTTTACTGGCAGGGGAGACCCAGTACTTC
many	NA	TRBV11-2	TRBJ1-1	CASSRGTPNTEAFF	TGTGCCAGCAGCCGAGGGACACCGAACACTGAAGCTTTCTTT
few	TRBD1	TRBV5-1	TRBJ2-7	CASSSTQGYEQYF	TGCGCCAGCAGCTCAACACAGGGGTACGAGCAGTACTTC
few	NA	TRBV6-2/TRBV6-3	TRBJ2-7	CASSIQGTTTGEQYF	TGTGCCAGCAGCATCCAGGGGACGACAACGGGAGAGCAGTACTTC
NA	NA	TRBV20-1	TRBJ2-7	CSARAIVLSSYEQYF	TGCAGTGCTAGGGCCATCGTTCTGAGCTCCTACGAGCAGTACTTC
few	NA	TRBV29-1	TRBJ1-2	CSVNIPGPSYGYTF	TGCAGCGTGAACATACCGGGGCCATCCTATGGCTACACCTTC
many	TRBD1	TRBV15	TRBJ2-4	CATSRDKSGTDFQSGQYF	TGTGCCACCAGCAGAGATAAGTCTGGGACAGACTTTCAGAGCGGTCAGTACTTC
NA	NA	TRBV29-1	TRBJ2-6	CSVDASGANVLTF	TGCAGCGTCGATGCTTCTGGGGCCAACGTCCTGACTTTC
few	TRBD1	TRBV5-1	TRBJ2-1	CASSPLGQGREQFF	TGCGCCAGCAGCCCCTTGGGACAGGGACGTGAGCAGTTCTTC